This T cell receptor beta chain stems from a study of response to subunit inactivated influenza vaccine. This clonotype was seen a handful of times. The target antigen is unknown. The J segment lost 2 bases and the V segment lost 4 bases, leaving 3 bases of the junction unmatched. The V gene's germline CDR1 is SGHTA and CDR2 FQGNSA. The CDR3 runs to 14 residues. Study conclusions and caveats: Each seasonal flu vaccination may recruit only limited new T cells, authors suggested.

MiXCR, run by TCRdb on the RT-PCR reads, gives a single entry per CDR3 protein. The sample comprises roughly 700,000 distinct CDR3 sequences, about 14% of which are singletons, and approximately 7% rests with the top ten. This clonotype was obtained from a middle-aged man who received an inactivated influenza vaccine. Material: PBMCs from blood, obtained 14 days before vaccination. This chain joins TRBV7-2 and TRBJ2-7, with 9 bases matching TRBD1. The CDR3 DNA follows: TGTGCCAGCAGCTACCGACAGGGGGCCTACGAGCAGTACTTC. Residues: CASSYRQGAYEQYF.